This TCR beta chain is from a study of regulatory and conventional T cells in RAG deficiency. The sorted regulatory T cells were CD4+, CD25-high and CD127-low, with genomic DNA sequenced. The CDR3 has 14 residues. CDR1 SGDLS and CDR2 YYNGEE come from the germline V gene. V lost 4 bases, J lost 2 bases, and 13 bases lay in between. Method: immunoSEQ multiplex PCR; TCRdb's copy keeps in-frame clones and lacks some. The repertoire holds some 19,000 clones, about 87% seen once, with around 1.4% in the top ten. Another study also made use of these data, one on regulatory T cells. That work adds: Primers: 52 TRBV forward and 13 TRBJ reverse.

The sequencing sample was made of Tregs sorted from blood. This TCR was sampled from a human donor in good health. This rearrangement joins TRBV9 to TRBJ2-7; D is unresolved. CDR3 loop: CASSPGPATYEQYF. CDR3 sequence (DNA): TGTGCCAGCAGCCCAGGACCAGCAACCTACGAGCAGTACTTC.